This entry lists 5 T cell receptor beta chains sequenced from one sample in a study of T cell repertoires in cytomegalovirus infection. TCRdb ran MiXCR on the reads and lists one entry per CDR3 protein. Seen here are 450,000 to 550,000 distinct CDR3 sequences, about 42% observed once, and the top ten hold around two fifths. Antigens for these TCRs are unknown. The source was cultured PBMCs, collected from culture after CMV antigen stimulation. The receptors were gathered from a human donor in good health (CMV status not recorded). Some clones in this sample may be carry-over from other donors' samples.

The V and J genes are TRBV5-5 and TRBJ2-1, with D perhaps matching TRBD2 (5 bases). The length of the CDR3 is 14 residues. Trimming removed 4 bases at V and 5 bases at J, with 13 bases between. The germline gives CDR1 SGHKS, CDR2 YYEKEE (reference sequence). Here the CDR3 reads CASSPPTSHNEQFF. DNA of the CDR3: TGTGCCAGCAGCCCCCCTACTAGTCACAATGAGCAGTTCTTC.

The chain combines TRBV20-1 with TRBJ2-7, with 10 bases identical to TRBD1. The CDR3 extends over 16 amino acids. The V segment lost 3 bases and the J segment 0 bases; nucleotides outside the gene matches: 8. Germline-derived CDR1 and CDR2 are DFQATT and SNEGSKA (reference sequence). The CDR3 sequence is CSASAPGQGNSYEQYF. The CDR3 nucleotides are TGCAGTGCTAGTGCCCCGGGACAGGGGAACTCCTACGAGCAGTACTTC.

This clonotype was seen a handful of times. The chain couples TRBV6-6 to TRBJ2-7; D is unresolved. This CDR3 has 16 amino acids. Germline CDR1 reads MNHNY; CDR2 reads SVGAGI (reference sequence). The V and J ends lost 5 bases and 2 bases respectively, with 19 bases between them. DNA of the CDR3: TGTGCCAGCAGTGACCCCTGGGATCAGTTCCCCTACGAGCAGTACTTC. Protein: CASSDPWDQFPYEQYF.

The CDR3 region has the DNA TGTGCCAGCAGCTTACTAGCGGGAGGACTCTTGGATACGCAGTATTTT. Residues: CASSLLAGGLLDTQYF. The gene calls are TRBV7-2 and TRBJ2-3, with 11 bases aligning to TRBD2. Germline lookup yields CDR1 SGHTA and CDR2 FQGNSA. The ends lost 2 bases at V and 6 bases at J; junction bases unmatched: 7. The CDR3 runs 16 residues. The full variable domain, its missing parts supplied by reference TRBV7-2 and TRBJ2-3, is GAGVSQSPSNKVTEKGKDVELRCDPISGHTALYWYRQSLGQGLEFLIYFQGNSAPDKSGLPSDRFSAERTGGSVSTLTIQRTQQEDSAVYLCASSLLAGGLLDTQYFGPGTRLTVL.

The genes are TRBV7-2 and TRBJ1-6; D not resolved. This CDR3 spans 13 amino acids. V was shortened by 3 bases and J by 9 bases, with 9 bases between the two germline ends. Germline V gives CDR1 SGHTA, CDR2 FQGNSA. This chain's CDR3 is CASSFGLSSPLHF. For the CDR3, the DNA is TGTGCCAGCAGCTTTGGGTTAAGTTCACCCCTCCACTTT.